This T cell receptor (beta chain) came from a study of synovial regulatory T cells in juvenile arthritis. Points from the study as a whole: iaTreg cells shared more CDR3 sequences with synovial Tregs than other blood Tregs did. iaTreg TCR repertoires were largely private across patients and partially overlapped synovial Teff and blood CPL. Blood Treg cells that were inflammation-associated showed lower TCR diversity than other blood Treg cells.

The germline gives CDR1 SGDLS, CDR2 YYNGEE. There are 13 residues in the CDR3. The record lacks a DNA sequence. In regard to this clone: Its antigen is still unknown.

TCRdb's copy holds only in-frame clones and misses some; the assay was immunoSEQ multiplex PCR. The table lists around 9,900 clones. This chain uses TRBV9 with TRBJ2-1; TCRdb names TRBD2, which stays unverified in the absence of DNA. The receptor was isolated from a donor younger than 35 with juvenile idiopathic arthritis. The specimen sequenced was Treg cells from blood. Subset noted: remaining (HLA-DR-negative) circulating blood Treg cells. The CDR3: CASSVSAYNEQFF. The complete variable domain, with remaining parts taken from reference TRBV9 and TRBJ2-1, reads DSGVTQTPKHLITATGQRVTLRCSPRSGDLSVYWYQQSLDQGLQFLIQYYNGEERAKGNILERFSAQQFPDLHSELNLSSLELGDSALYFCASSVSAYNEQFFGPGTRLTVL.